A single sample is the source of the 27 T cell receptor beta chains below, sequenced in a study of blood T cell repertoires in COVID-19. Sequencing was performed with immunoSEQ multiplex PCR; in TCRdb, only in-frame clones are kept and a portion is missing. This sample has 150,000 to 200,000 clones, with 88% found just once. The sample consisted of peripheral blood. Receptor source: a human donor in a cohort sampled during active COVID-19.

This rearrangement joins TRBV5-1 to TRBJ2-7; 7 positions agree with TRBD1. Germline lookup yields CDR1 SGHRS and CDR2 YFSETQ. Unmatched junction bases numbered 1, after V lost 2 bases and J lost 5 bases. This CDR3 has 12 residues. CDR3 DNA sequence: TGCGCCAGCAGCTTCACAGGGGACGAGCAGTACTTC. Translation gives CASSFTGDEQYF.

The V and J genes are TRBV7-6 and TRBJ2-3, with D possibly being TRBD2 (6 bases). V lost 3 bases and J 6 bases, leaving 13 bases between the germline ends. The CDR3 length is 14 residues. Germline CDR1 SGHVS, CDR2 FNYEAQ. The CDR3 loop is CASSFAGSRDTQYF. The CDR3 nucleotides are TGTGCCAGCAGCTTCGCGGGGAGCCGGGATACGCAGTATTTT.

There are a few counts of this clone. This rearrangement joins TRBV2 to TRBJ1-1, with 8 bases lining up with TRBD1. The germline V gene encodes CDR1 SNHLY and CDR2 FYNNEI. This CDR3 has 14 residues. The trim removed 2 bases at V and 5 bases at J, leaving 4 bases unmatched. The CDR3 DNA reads TGTGCCAGCAGTGAACAGGGGGCAATAACTGAAGCTTTCTTT. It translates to CASSEQGAITEAFF.

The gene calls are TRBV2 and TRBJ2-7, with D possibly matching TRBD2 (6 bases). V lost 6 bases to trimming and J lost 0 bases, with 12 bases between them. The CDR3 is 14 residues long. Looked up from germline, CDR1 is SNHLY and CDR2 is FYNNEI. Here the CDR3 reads CASRTAGNSYEQYF. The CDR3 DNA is TGTGCCAGCAGAACCGCGGGAAACTCCTACGAGCAGTACTTC.

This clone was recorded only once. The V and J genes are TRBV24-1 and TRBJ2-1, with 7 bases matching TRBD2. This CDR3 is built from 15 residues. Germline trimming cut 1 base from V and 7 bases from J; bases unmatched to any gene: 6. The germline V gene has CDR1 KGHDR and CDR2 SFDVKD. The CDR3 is CATSDFSAGVNEQFF. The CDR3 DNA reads TGTGCCACCAGTGATTTTTCGGCGGGGGTGAATGAGCAGTTCTTC.

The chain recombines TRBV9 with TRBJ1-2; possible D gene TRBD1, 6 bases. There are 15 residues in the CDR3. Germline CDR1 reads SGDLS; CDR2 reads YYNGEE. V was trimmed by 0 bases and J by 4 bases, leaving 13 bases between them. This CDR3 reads CASSVARGAGYGYTF. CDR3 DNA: TGTGCCAGCAGCGTAGCCCGGGGGGCGGGCTATGGCTACACCTTC.

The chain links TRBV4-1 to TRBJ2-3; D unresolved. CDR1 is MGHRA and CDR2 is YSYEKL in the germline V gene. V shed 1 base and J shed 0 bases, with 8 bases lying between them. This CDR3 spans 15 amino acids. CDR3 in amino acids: CASSQASPSTDTQYF. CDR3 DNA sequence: TGCGCCAGCAGCCAAGCTAGTCCTAGCACAGATACGCAGTATTTT.

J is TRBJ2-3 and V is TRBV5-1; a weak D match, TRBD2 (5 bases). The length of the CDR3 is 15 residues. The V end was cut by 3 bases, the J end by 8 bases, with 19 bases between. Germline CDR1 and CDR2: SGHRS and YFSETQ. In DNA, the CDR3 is TGCGCCAGCAGCTCAGGTAGTGTGGGGAGCGCTACGCAGTATTTT. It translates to CASSSGSVGSATQYF.

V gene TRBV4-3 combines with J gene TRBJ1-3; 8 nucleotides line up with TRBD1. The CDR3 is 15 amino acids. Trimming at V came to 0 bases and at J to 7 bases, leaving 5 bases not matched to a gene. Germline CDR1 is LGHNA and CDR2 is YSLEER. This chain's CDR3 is CASSQEQGVGNTIYF. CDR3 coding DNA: TGCGCCAGCAGCCAAGAACAGGGGGTAGGGAACACCATATATTTT.

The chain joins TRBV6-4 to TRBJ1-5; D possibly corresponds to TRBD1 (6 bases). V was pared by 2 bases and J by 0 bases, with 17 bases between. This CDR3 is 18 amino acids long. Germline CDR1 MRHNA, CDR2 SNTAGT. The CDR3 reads CASSDGNREGVSNQPQHF. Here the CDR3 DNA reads TGTGCCAGCAGTGACGGGAACAGGGAAGGGGTTAGCAATCAGCCCCAGCATTTT.

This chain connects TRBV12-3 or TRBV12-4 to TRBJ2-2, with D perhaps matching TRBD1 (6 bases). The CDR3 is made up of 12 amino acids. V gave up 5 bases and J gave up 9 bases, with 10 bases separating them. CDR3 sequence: CASSTTGRELFF. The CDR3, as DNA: TGTGCCAGCAGTACGACAGGCCGGGAGCTGTTTTTT.

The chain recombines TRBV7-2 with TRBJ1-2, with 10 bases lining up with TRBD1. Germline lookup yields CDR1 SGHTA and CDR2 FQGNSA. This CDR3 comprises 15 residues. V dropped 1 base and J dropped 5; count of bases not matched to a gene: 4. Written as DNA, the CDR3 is TGTGCCAGCAGCTTAGTAGGACAGGGGGGTTATGGCTACACCTTC. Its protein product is CASSLVGQGGYGYTF.

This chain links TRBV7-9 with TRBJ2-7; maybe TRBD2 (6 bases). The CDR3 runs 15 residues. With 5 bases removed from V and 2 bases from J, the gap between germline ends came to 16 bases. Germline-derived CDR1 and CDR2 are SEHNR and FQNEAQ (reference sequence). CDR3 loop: CASSHSGGRPYEQYF. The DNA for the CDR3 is TGTGCCAGCAGCCATAGCGGTGGCAGACCCTACGAGCAGTACTTC.

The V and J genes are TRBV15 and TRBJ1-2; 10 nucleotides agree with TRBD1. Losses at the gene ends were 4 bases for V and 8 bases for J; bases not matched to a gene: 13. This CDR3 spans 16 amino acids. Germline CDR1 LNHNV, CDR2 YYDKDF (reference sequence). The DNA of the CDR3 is TGTGCCACCAGCACAATTGGACAGGGGGTTTCCTGGGGCTACACCTTC. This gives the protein CATSTIGQGVSWGYTF.

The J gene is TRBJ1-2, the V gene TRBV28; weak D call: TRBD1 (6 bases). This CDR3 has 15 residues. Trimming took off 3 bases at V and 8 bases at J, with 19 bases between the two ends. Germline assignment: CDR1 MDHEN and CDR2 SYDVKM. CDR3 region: CASSFPREGVEGYTF. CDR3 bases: TGTGCCAGCAGTTTTCCCCGGGAGGGGGTGGAGGGCTACACCTTC.

The CDR3, as DNA: TGTGCCAGTACCAAACCATGGGGCGGGGGGAGCACCGGGGAGCTGTTTTTT. Protein sequence: CASTKPWGGGSTGELFF. This chain connects TRBV19 to TRBJ2-2; 8 positions match TRBD2. Germline lookup yields CDR1 LNHDA and CDR2 SQIVND (reference sequence). V lost 7 bases, J lost 4 bases, and 14 bases stayed unmatched. The CDR3 extends over 17 amino acids. Complete variable domain (other parts from reference TRBV19 and TRBJ2-2): DGGITQSPKYLFRKEGQNVTLSCEQNLNHDAMYWYRQDPGQGLRLIYYSQIVNDFQKGDIAEGYSVSREKKESFPLTVTSAQKNPTAFYLCASTKPWGGGSTGELFFGEGSRLTVL.

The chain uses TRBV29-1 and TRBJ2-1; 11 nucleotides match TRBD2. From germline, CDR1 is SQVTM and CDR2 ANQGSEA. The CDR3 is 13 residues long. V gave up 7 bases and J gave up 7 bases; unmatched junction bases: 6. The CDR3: CSGSGGAANEQFF. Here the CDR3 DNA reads TGCAGCGGTAGCGGGGGGGCGGCTAATGAGCAGTTCTTC.

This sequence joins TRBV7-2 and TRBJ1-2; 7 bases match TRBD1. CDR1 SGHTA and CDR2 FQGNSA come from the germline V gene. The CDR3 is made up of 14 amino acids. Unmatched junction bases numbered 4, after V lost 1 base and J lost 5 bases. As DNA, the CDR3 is TGTGCCAGCAGCTTAGGACCGACAGGGTATGGCTACACCTTC. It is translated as CASSLGPTGYGYTF.

The CDR3 spells CASSLARQGREQYF. DNA for the CDR3: TGTGCCAGCAGCTTAGCGAGACAGGGACGCGAGCAGTACTTC. V gene TRBV7-2 combines with J gene TRBJ2-7, with 7 positions matching TRBD1. This CDR3 is 14 amino acids long. V lost 0 bases, J lost 6 bases, and 5 bases stayed unmatched. CDR1 and CDR2 from the germline V gene are SGHTA and FQGNSA. Based on the CDR3 plus reference TRBV7-2 and TRBJ2-7, the full variable domain is GAGVSQSPSNKVTEKGKDVELRCDPISGHTALYWYRQSLGQGLEFLIYFQGNSAPDKSGLPSDRFSAERTGGSVSTLTIQRTQQEDSAVYLCASSLARQGREQYFGPGTRLTVT.

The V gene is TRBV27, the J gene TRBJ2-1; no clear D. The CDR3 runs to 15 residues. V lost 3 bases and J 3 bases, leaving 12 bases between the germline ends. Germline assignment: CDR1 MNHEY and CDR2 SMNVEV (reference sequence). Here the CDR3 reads CASSFVVAGYNEQFF. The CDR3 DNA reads TGTGCCAGCAGTTTTGTCGTGGCAGGCTACAATGAGCAGTTCTTC.

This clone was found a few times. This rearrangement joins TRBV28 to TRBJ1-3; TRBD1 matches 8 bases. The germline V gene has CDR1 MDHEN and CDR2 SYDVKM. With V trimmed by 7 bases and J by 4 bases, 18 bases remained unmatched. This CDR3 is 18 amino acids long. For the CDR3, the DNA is TGTGCCAGCAACCATGAGCCAAGGACAGGGAGTTTGGGAAACACCATATATTTT. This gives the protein CASNHEPRTGSLGNTIYF.

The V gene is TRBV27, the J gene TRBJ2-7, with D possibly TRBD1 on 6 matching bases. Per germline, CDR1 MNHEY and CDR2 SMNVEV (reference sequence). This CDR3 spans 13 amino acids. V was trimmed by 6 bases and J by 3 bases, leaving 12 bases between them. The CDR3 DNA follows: TGTGCCAGCAGCCGGGACACCGTCTACGAGCAGTACTTC. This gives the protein CASSRDTVYEQYF.

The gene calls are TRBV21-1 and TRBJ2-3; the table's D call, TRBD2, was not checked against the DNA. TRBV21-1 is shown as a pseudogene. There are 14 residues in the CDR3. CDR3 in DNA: TGTGCCAGCAGCAAAGGAGAGGGCCCAGATACGCAGTATTTT. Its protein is CASSKGEGPDTQYF.

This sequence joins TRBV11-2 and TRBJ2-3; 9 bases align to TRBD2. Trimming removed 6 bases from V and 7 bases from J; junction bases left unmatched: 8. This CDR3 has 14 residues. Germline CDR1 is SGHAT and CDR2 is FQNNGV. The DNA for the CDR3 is TGTGCCAGCAGTCCCAGCGGGGGGAAGAATACGCAGTATTTT. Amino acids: CASSPSGGKNTQYF.

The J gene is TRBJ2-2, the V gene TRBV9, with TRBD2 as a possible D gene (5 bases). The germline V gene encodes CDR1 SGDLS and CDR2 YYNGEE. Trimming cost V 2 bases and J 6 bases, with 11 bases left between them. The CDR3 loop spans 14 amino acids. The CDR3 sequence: CASSVAGRSGELFF. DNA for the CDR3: TGTGCCAGCAGCGTCGCGGGCAGGTCCGGGGAGCTGTTTTTT.

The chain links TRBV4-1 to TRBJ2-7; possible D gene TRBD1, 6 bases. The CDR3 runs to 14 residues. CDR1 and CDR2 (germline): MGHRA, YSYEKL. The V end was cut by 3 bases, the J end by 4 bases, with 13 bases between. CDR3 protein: CASSQAGEGYEQYF. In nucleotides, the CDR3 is TGCGCCAGCAGCCAGGCAGGGGAAGGGTACGAGCAGTACTTC.

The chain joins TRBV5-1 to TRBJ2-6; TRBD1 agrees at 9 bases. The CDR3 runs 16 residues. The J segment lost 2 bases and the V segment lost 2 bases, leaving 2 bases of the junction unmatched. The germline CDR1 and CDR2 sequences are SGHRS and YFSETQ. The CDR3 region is CASSFTGGAGANVLTF. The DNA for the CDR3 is TGCGCCAGCAGCTTTACAGGGGGCGCTGGGGCCAACGTCCTGACTTTC.